The TCR beta chain described here comes from a study of blood T cell repertoires in COVID-19 (dated by TCRdb to 2018 to 2021). General notes on the study: Collaborator samples came from the United States, Italy and Spain and covered acute and convalescent phases of COVID-19. Samples were obtained from the ongoing ImmuneRACE study (first 160 participants) and from over 1,000 subjects provided by 6 global collaborators. The sample metadata nearly always contained a de-identified subject ID, COVID-19 status, age in years and sex. The material from the prospective study consisted of cDNA or gDNA derived from T cells, B-cell-depleted T cells, or PBMCs. Where available, HLA class I and class II types were taken from metadata supplied by the sample provider and were not determined by assay-based typing. The dataset comprised deeply sampled blood TCRbeta repertoires from subjects exposed to, actively infected with, or recovered from COVID-19. The repertoires were released in a freely available public database meant as a resource for research on the immune response to SARS-CoV-2. What the research found in general, with its limitations: The amount of clinical and demographic metadata varied by source and participant and was provided uncurated.

In regard to this clone: Its antigen remains undetermined. There are no base qualities to consult, and no much larger clone falls within one base.

The collaborating institutions used their own protocols to collect whole blood in K2EDTA tubes. Collaborator samples were shipped for TCRbeta analysis as frozen whole blood, isolated PBMCs, or DNA extracted from either sample type. TCRbeta CDR3 regions were amplified from genomic DNA by means of the immunoSEQ Assay, a bias-controlled multiplex PCR. For the original study's pipeline: Within the assay, amplification of reference gene primers was used to estimate how many nucleated cells each sample contained. To quantify the absolute abundance of each unique TCRbeta CDR3 rearrangement, sequence reads were collapsed and filtered. For each sample, productive Simpson clonality was calculated as the square root of Simpson's diversity index over productive rearrangements. Imported from immuneACCESS, the table was reduced by TCRdb to in-frame sequences with V and J called. These copies leave out some clones; in studies compared against another copy, an unresolved V gene accounts for under half, and the cause of the remainder is not known. V, J and clone size derive from that table, while D and trimming were established from the DNA sequence. Recorded for this sample are tens of thousands of clones; 88% of them occurred a single time. Of the sample, about 4.6% falls within the top ten clones.

This sequence originates from a human donor in a cohort sampled during active COVID-19. The sample comprised peripheral blood.

The CDR3 is CASSSGQGGTSAFF. The nucleotide sequence is TGCGCCAGCAGCTCCGGACAGGGTGGAACGTCAGCTTTCTTT. Recombination connected TRBV5-1 to TRBJ1-1; 8 bases in the junction line up with TRBD1. The cysteine opens and the phenylalanine closes a CDR3 of 14 amino acids. The kept DNA is CDR3 alone, 42 bases in frame from the first base. CDR1 and CDR2 are drawn from the germline V gene: SGHRS, YFSETQ. V has 3 bases trimmed and J has 10 bases trimmed; junction bases matching no gene number 11.